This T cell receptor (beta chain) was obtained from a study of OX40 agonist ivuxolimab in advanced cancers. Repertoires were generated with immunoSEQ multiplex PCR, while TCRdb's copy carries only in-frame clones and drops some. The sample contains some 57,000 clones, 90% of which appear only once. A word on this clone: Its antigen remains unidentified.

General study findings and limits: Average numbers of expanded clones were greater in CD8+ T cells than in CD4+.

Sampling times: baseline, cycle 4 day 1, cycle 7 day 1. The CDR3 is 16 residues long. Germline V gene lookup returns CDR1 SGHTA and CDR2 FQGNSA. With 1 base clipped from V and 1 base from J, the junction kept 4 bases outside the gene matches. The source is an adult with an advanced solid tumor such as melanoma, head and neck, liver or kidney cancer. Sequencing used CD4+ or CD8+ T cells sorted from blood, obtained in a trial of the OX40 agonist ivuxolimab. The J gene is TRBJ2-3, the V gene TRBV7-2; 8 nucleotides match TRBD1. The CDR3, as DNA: TGTGCCAGCAGCTTAGTTTGGGGACAGGGCACAGATACGCAGTATTTT. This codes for CASSLVWGQGTDTQYF.